The 17 T cell receptor beta chains below come from one sample, sequenced in a study of regulatory T cells in long-lasting Graves disease. HTBI primers from iRepertoire and Arm-PCR of CDR3 regions yielded the TCR beta libraries. Each CDR3 protein is one row after TCRdb ran MiXCR on the multiplex PCR reads. This sample has 400,000 to 500,000 distinct CDR3 sequences; around 15% occur once, and the top ten carry around a quarter. Time point here: newly diagnosed GD, antithyroid drugs for less than 3 months. Generation of the TCR library employed RNA extracted from PBMCs. This same sample was also taken into another study, of T cells in Graves' hyperthyroidism and ophthalmopathy.

Specimen: peripheral blood mononuclear cells (PBMCs), collected at new diagnosis, from a patient treated with antithyroid drugs. The receptors were sampled from a woman between 18 and 29 years old with Graves disease.

In its sample, this clonotype was seen many times. The V and J genes are TRBV11-2 and TRBJ2-3; 14 bases match TRBD2. In germline, CDR1 is SGHAT, CDR2 FQNNGV. The CDR3 covers 17 residues. With V trimmed by 6 bases and J by 3 bases, 8 bases remained unmatched. CDR3 loop: CASRGLAGVGRTDTQYF. The CDR3 nucleotides are TGTGCCAGCAGGGGACTAGCGGGAGTCGGTCGGACAGATACGCAGTATTTT.

The chain has TRBV7-2 and TRBJ2-7; no firm D call. The CDR3 contains 14 residues. V shed 2 bases and J shed 9 bases, with 17 bases lying between them. Germline CDR1 reads SGHTA; CDR2 reads FQGNSA. CDR3 region: CTSSLWDAPSLQYF. The DNA for the CDR3 is TGTACCAGCAGCTTATGGGATGCGCCCAGTTTGCAGTACTTC.

A note on this clonotype: A read error is possible here, since a much larger clone lies one base away. The chain carries TRBV29-1 and TRBJ2-7; D remains ambiguous. This CDR3 comprises 17 residues. V dropped 3 bases and J dropped 7 bases, with 28 bases sitting between them. CDR1 is SQVTM, CDR2 ANQGSEA, per germline. This CDR3 reads CSVDGSGPEFSYNEQYF. The CDR3 DNA reads TGCAGCGTTGACGGGTCCGGCCCCGAATTCTCCTACAATGAGCAGTACTTC.

The sample holds a few counts of this clonotype. CDR3: CASSQGALAKDTQYF. For the CDR3, the DNA is TGTGCCAGCAGCCAAGGAGCTCTAGCGAAGGATACGCAGTATTTT. This rearrangement joins TRBV3-1 to TRBJ2-3; the D gene is possibly TRBD2 (6 bases). Trimming cost V 1 base and J 6 bases, with 14 bases left between them. CDR1 is LGHDT and CDR2 is YNNKEL in the germline V gene (reference sequence). There are 15 residues in the CDR3.

In this sample, this clonotype turned up many times. The V and J genes are TRBV18 and TRBJ2-3; the D gene could be TRBD1 or TRBD2 (6 bases each). The V and J ends lost 6 bases and 2 bases respectively, with 15 bases between them. This CDR3 comprises 15 residues. Germline V lookup: CDR1 KGHSH, CDR2 LQKENI. The CDR3 coding sequence is TGTGCCAGCTCCTTTCGGGGGCAGAACACAGATACGCAGTATTTT. It translates to CASSFRGQNTDTQYF.

The rearrangement joins TRBV30 to TRBJ2-2; 7 nucleotides match TRBD2. V lost 1 base, J lost 0 bases, and 11 bases stayed unmatched. CDR1 and CDR2 (germline): GTSNPN, SVGIG (reference sequence). The CDR3 runs to 18 residues. DNA of the CDR3: TGTGCCTGGAGTGGGGGTTCTAGCGGACATACGAACACCGGGGAGCTGTTTTTT. It yields the protein CAWSGGSSGHTNTGELFF.

This clonotype occurred a few times. V is TRBV12-3 or TRBV12-4 and J is TRBJ2-1; 13 positions agree with TRBD2. The CDR3 loop spans 20 amino acids. V was pared by 6 bases and J by 8 bases, with 22 bases of the junction left unmatched. CDR3 sequence: CASSVADGLAGVRRVDEQFF. In DNA, the CDR3 is TGTGCCAGCAGCGTAGCCGATGGACTAGCGGGAGTGAGGCGTGTCGATGAGCAGTTCTTC.

This rearrangement joins TRBV4-3 to TRBJ2-7; 10 bases fit TRBD2. The germline CDR1 and CDR2 sequences are LGHNA and YSLEER. The CDR3 is made up of 15 amino acids. Trimming removed 0 bases from V and 4 bases from J; junction bases left unmatched: 3. CDR3 nucleotides: TGCGCCAGCAGCCAAGACCCAGCGGGAGGGTACGAGCAGTACTTC. Amino acid sequence: CASSQDPAGGYEQYF.

Details on this clonotype: Compared with germline, one end of the junction differs, possibly owing to a read error. This chain uses TRBV15 with TRBJ1-5, with a weak D call TRBD1 (6 bases). The V gene's germline CDR1 is LNHNV and CDR2 YYDKDF (reference sequence). This CDR3 contains 12 residues. CDR3: CATGRGNQPQHF. In DNA form, the CDR3 reads TGTGCCACCGGCAGGGGTAATCAGCCCCAGCATTTT.

Of note for this clonotype: A much larger clone differs from this one at a single base, so this may be a read error. V usage is TRBV10-3 and J usage is TRBJ2-7; the D gene is possibly TRBD1 (5 bases). The V end was cut by 4 bases, the J end by 3 bases, with 10 bases between. CDR3 length equals 13 residues. CDR1 and CDR2 (germline): ENHRY, SYGVKD. The CDR3 region is CAISAETVYEQYF. The CDR3 DNA reads TGTGCCATCAGTGCAGAGACAGTCTACGAGCAGTACTTC.

This clonotype was counted once. One junction end does not reproduce the germline sequence, and a read error may be involved. This chain links TRBV18 with TRBJ2-4, with D uncertain. This CDR3 spans 15 amino acids. Germline CDR1 reads KGHSH; CDR2 reads LQKENI. The CDR3 nucleotides are TGTGCCAACTCACCACCTCTGGGAAGCAAAAACATTCAGTACTTC. This gives the protein CANSPPLGSKNIQYF.

Many counts were recorded for this clonotype. The chain is built from TRBV6-5 and TRBJ2-7; TRBD2 agrees at 11 bases. Germline V CDR1 and CDR2: MNHEY, SVGAGI. This CDR3 has 15 amino acids. Germline trimming cut 0 bases from V and 7 bases from J; bases unmatched to any gene: 5. The CDR3 reads CASSYSTSGIGEQYF. The DNA of the CDR3 is TGTGCCAGCAGTTACTCGACTAGCGGGATCGGAGAGCAGTACTTC.

As for this clonotype: With a much larger clone just one base away, this may be a read error. The J gene is TRBJ2-7, the V gene TRBV20-1; 9 bases agree with TRBD1. The germline gives CDR1 DFQATT, CDR2 SNEGSKA (reference sequence). CDR3 size: 14 residues. CDR3 sequence (DNA): TGCAGTGCTAGCCCTTGGGACAGGGTTGACGAGCAGCACTTC. It translates to CSASPWDRVDEQHF.

A remark on this clonotype: A much larger clone is a single base away; this may be a read error. This chain connects TRBV5-4 to TRBJ1-2, with D maybe TRBD1 (5 bases). Trimming stripped 4 bases from V and 6 bases from J, with 13 bases between. The CDR3 covers 13 residues. In germline, CDR1 is SGHNT, CDR2 YYREEE (reference sequence). CDR3 loop: CASSPGAGNGYTF. The CDR3 coding sequence is TGTGCCAGCAGCCCCGGGGCAGGGAATGGCTACACCTTC.

This clonotype was counted at least ten times. V is TRBV20-1 and J is TRBJ2-3; 12 bases match TRBD2. Trimming took 6 bases from V and 3 from J; bases not matched to a gene: 7. The CDR3 totals 15 residues. Germline V gene lookup returns CDR1 DFQATT and CDR2 SNEGSKA (reference sequence). CDR3 region: CSASLAGGLTDTQYF. Written as DNA, the CDR3 is TGCAGTGCCTCTCTAGCGGGAGGGTTGACAGATACGCAGTATTTT.

This clonotype appeared many times. The V gene is TRBV29-1, the J gene TRBJ2-1; the match to TRBD1 covers 9 bases. The CDR3 spans 14 residues. V shed 4 bases, J shed 6 bases, and the junction held 7 bases outside the gene matches. The germline gives CDR1 SQVTM, CDR2 ANQGSEA. CDR3 DNA sequence: TGCAGCGTTGGGGGGGACAGGGTCTTCAATGAGCAGTTCTTC. This encodes CSVGGDRVFNEQFF.

Worth noting for this clonotype: One end of the junction is discordant with germline, which a read error may explain. The chain recombines TRBV2 with TRBJ2-1, with D tentatively TRBD2 (5 bases). This CDR3 is 15 amino acids long. Looked up from germline, CDR1 is SNHLY and CDR2 is FYNNEI. The CDR3 spells CASSPRRASDNEQFF. The CDR3 region has the DNA TGTGCCAGCAGCCCCCGGCGGGCCTCCGACAATGAGCAGTTCTTC.